The clone carrying this TCR beta chain was observed a few times. The table came from immunoSEQ multiplex PCR; TCRdb's copy has only in-frame clones and leaves some out. The table shows over 10,000 clones, with roughly 93% occurring only once. This sample is part of a study of control samples from healthy donors and cancer patients. Germline assignment: CDR1 LGHDT and CDR2 YNNKEL (reference sequence). This CDR3 contains 16 residues. V was clipped by 4 bases and J by 7 bases, with 22 bases between them. The TCR comes from a man at least 80 years old with lung cancer. Sequenced material: PBMCs. The chain links TRBV3-1 (or the pseudogene TRBV3-2) to TRBJ1-1, with unresolved D. The CDR3 protein is CASSLRDLGENGEAFF. The CDR3 DNA follows: TGTGCCAGCAGCCTAAGAGACCTTGGGGAGAACGGTGAAGCTTTCTTT.